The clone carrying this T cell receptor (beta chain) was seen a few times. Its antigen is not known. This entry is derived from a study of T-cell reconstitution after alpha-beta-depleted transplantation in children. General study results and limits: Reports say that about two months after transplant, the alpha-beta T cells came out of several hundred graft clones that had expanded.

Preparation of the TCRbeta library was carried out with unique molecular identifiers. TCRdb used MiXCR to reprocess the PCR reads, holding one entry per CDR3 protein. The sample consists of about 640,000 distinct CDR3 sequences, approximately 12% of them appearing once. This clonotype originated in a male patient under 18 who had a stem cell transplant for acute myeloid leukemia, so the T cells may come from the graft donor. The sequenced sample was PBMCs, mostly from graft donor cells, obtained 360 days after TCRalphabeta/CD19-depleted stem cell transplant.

The CDR3, as DNA: TGTGCCAGCAGCCAAGTGGCTAGCGATGACATTCAGTACTTC. This translates into CASSQVASDDIQYF. The chain recombines TRBV4-2 with TRBJ2-4; D is possibly TRBD2 (6 bases). The CDR3 is made up of 14 amino acids. The V end was cut by 1 base, the J end by 8 bases, with 12 bases between. The germline V gene encodes CDR1 LGHNA and CDR2 YNFKEQ.